This T cell receptor (beta chain) was sequenced for a study of T cell repertoires in cytomegalovirus infection. The overall study: Public TCR beta signatures indicated both CMV infection and matching HLA type. The study, taken as a whole, reports: Clonotype analysis showed dominance of the ex vivo response by HLA-C-restricted CMV-specific TCR beta clonotypes.

Using its own MiXCR run on the reads, TCRdb lists one record per CDR3 protein. This table holds roughly 230,000 distinct CDR3 sequences, approximately 22% found once. This clonotype was detected only a few times. Its antigen is as yet unknown. The CDR3 is made up of 17 amino acids. Germline lookup yields CDR1 SQVTM and CDR2 ANQGSEA. V lost 1 base and J lost 3, with 20 bases in between. The V call is TRBV29-1, the J call TRBJ2-3; D possibly corresponds to TRBD1 (6 bases). Sequencing was performed on CD8+ T cells from PBMCs. The clonotype was recovered from a human donor in good health (CMV status not recorded). Some clones in this sample may be carry-over from other donors' samples. The CDR3 sequence: CSVEGTPAGAPTDTQYF. The CDR3 nucleotides read TGCAGCGTTGAAGGGACCCCGGCAGGGGCTCCAACAGATACGCAGTATTTT.